The 20 T cell receptor beta chains listed next were all sequenced from one sample in a study of shared clonotypes between healthy human individuals. TCRdb keeps only in-frame clones here, not all; method: immunoSEQ multiplex PCR. This sample has roughly 810,000 clones, with 96% found just once. The naive CD8 subset, CD45RO-negative cells positively selected for CCR7, excluded terminally differentiated effector memory CD45RA+ cells. The sequencing sample was made of naive CD8+ T cells sorted from blood. The receptors here all came from a young man in good health.

The chain is built from TRBV4-2 and TRBJ2-7, with D tentatively TRBD1 or TRBD2 (5 bases each). V dropped 3 bases and J dropped 0 bases, with 15 bases sitting between them. Germline CDR1 and CDR2: LGHNA and YNFKEQ. CDR3 size: 16 residues. CDR3 sequence (DNA): TGTGCCAGCAGCCAGGCTCCGGGACCCAGCTCCTACGAGCAGTACTTC. Protein product: CASSQAPGPSSYEQYF.

The CDR3 DNA is TGTGCCAGCAGCTTAGTTCCAGCGGGGTACGAGCAGTACTTC. Translation: CASSLVPAGYEQYF. V usage is TRBV7-2 and J usage is TRBJ2-7; 7 bases line up with TRBD2. The V segment lost 1 base and the J segment 4 bases; nucleotides outside the gene matches: 4. This CDR3 region has 14 residues. The germline CDR1 and CDR2 sequences are SGHTA and FQGNSA.

This clone was seen just once. V and J are TRBV19 and TRBJ2-1; a possible D gene is TRBD2 (5 bases). The CDR3 has 13 amino acids. V shed 5 bases and J shed 7 bases, with 12 bases lying between them. Germline lookup yields CDR1 LNHDA and CDR2 SQIVND (reference sequence). The CDR3 DNA reads TGTGCCAGTAGTGCCTATAGCGTGAATGAGCAGTTCTTC. Translation gives CASSAYSVNEQFF.

The chain is built from TRBV21-1 and TRBJ2-1. TRBV21-1 represents a pseudogene. The CDR3 contains 11 residues. CDR3 region: CASSKTSKQFF. The CDR3 DNA reads as TGTGCCAGCAGCAAAACGTCCAAGCAGTTCTTC.

The V call is TRBV7-6, the J call TRBJ2-5; D call uncertain. The V end was cut by 1 base, the J end by 5 bases, with 14 bases between. This CDR3 comprises 15 residues. The V gene's germline CDR1 is SGHVS and CDR2 FNYEAQ. CDR3 sequence (DNA): TGTGCCAGCAGCTTAGAACCGGAGAGTGGTGAGACCCAGTACTTC. Amino acids: CASSLEPESGETQYF.

This sequence joins TRBV7-2 and TRBJ2-7, with 9 nucleotides matching TRBD2. CDR1 is SGHTA, CDR2 FQGNSA, per germline. The V gene end was trimmed by 2 bases and the J gene end by 3 bases; junction bases not matched to a gene: 5. The CDR3 is 15 amino acids. CDR3 region: CASSLPGTSHYEQYF. The CDR3 DNA follows: TGTGCCAGCAGCTTACCCGGGACTAGCCACTACGAGCAGTACTTC.

This sequence joins TRBV7-9 and TRBJ2-7, with D possibly being TRBD2 (6 bases). Trimming took 2 bases from V and 2 from J, leaving 16 bases between them. Germline V gene sequence: CDR1 SEHNR, CDR2 FQNEAQ (reference sequence). This CDR3 spans 16 amino acids. CDR3: CASSLPRGLPAYEQYF. As DNA, the CDR3 is TGTGCCAGCAGCTTACCCCGGGGACTTCCAGCCTACGAGCAGTACTTC.

The chain combines TRBV29-1 with TRBJ2-1; D not resolved. The CDR3 length is 11 residues. Germline lookup yields CDR1 SQVTM and CDR2 ANQGSEA. Trimming took off 1 base at V and 5 bases at J, with 3 bases between the two ends. This CDR3 reads CSVEADNEQFF. For the CDR3, the DNA is TGCAGCGTTGAAGCCGACAATGAGCAGTTCTTC.

This sequence joins TRBV9 and TRBJ2-1; 13 bases line up with TRBD2. Germline V lookup: CDR1 SGDLS, CDR2 YYNGEE. With V trimmed by 4 bases and J by 6 bases, 7 bases remained unmatched. This CDR3 has 16 residues. Here the CDR3 DNA reads TGTGCCAGCAGCTCTGAGGGACTAGCGGGAATCAATGAGCAGTTCTTC. Protein sequence: CASSSEGLAGINEQFF.

This chain uses TRBV5-5 with TRBJ2-5; D is undetermined. The length of the CDR3 is 14 residues. Germline CDR1 and CDR2: SGHKS and YYEKEE (reference sequence). V was pared by 3 bases and J by 5 bases, with 14 bases between. As DNA, the CDR3 is TGTGCCAGCAGCTCAACAATTCCGGTGGAGACCCAGTACTTC. Its translation is CASSSTIPVETQYF.

The rearrangement links TRBV2 to TRBJ1-1; D unresolved. CDR3 length equals 15 residues. The germline gives CDR1 SNHLY, CDR2 FYNNEI. V shed 1 base and J shed 2 bases, with 11 bases lying between them. CDR3 nucleotide sequence: TGTGCCAGCAGTGAAGTAGTCTCCCCAAACACTGAAGCTTTCTTT. Translating it yields CASSEVVSPNTEAFF.

This chain links TRBV5-5 with TRBJ2-7; 15 bases map to TRBD2. The J segment lost 5 bases and the V segment lost 4 bases, leaving 7 bases of the junction unmatched. This CDR3 comprises 16 residues. The germline V gene encodes CDR1 SGHKS and CDR2 YYEKEE (reference sequence). The CDR3 DNA follows: TGTGCCAGCAGCAGGACTAGCGGGAGGGCCTTGGACGAGCAGTACTTC. As protein: CASSRTSGRALDEQYF.

In this sample, this clone turned up once. This chain joins TRBV28 and TRBJ2-5, with D possibly matching TRBD2 (5 bases). Germline CDR1 is MDHEN and CDR2 is SYDVKM. Between the trimmed V and J ends, which lost 6 bases and 5 bases, there was a span of 25 bases. This CDR3 comprises 17 residues. The CDR3 loop is CASRTIVLRSREETQYF. In DNA, the CDR3 is TGTGCCAGCAGAACGATCGTTTTGCGGTCTAGGGAGGAGACCCAGTACTTC.

The rearrangement joins TRBV5-6 to TRBJ2-7; 8 nucleotides match TRBD2. From germline, CDR1 is SGHDT and CDR2 YYEEEE. The V gene end was trimmed by 4 bases and the J gene end by 4 bases; junction bases not matched to a gene: 4. The CDR3 runs to 13 residues. In DNA, the CDR3 is TGTGCCAGCAGCGACGGGAGGGGGTACGAGCAGTACTTC. It encodes CASSDGRGYEQYF.

The chain uses TRBV10-3 and TRBJ1-5, with 9 bases identical to TRBD1. The V gene's germline CDR1 is ENHRY and CDR2 SYGVKD. With 7 bases clipped from V and 7 bases from J, the junction kept 11 bases outside the gene matches. The CDR3 loop spans 15 amino acids. CDR3 loop: CAITNGTGSRQPQHF. The CDR3, as DNA: TGTGCCATCACCAACGGGACAGGGAGTAGGCAGCCCCAGCATTTT.

The J gene is TRBJ2-7, the V gene TRBV28; D uncertain. The CDR3 totals 12 residues. V dropped 3 bases and J dropped 2 bases, with 5 bases sitting between them. Per the germline V gene, CDR1 is MDHEN and CDR2 is SYDVKM. CDR3: CASSFLAYEQYF. CDR3 DNA: TGTGCCAGCAGTTTCTTAGCCTACGAGCAGTACTTC.

This chain uses TRBV28 with TRBJ2-2, with 11 bases matching TRBD1. The CDR3 is 16 amino acids. After removal of 5 bases from V and 7 bases from J, the junction contained 9 bases not matched to a gene. The V gene's germline CDR1 is MDHEN and CDR2 SYDVKM. The CDR3 is CASSQTDRGRSGELFF. CDR3 in DNA: TGTGCCAGCAGTCAAACGGACAGGGGGCGTAGCGGGGAGCTGTTTTTT.

On this clone itself: Other DNA sequences in this sample translate to the same CDR3. The chain couples TRBV19 to TRBJ1-1; D is unresolved. Looked up from germline, CDR1 is LNHDA and CDR2 is SQIVND (reference sequence). Trimming took 8 bases from V and 1 from J, leaving 8 bases between them. The CDR3 runs to 12 residues. The chain's CDR3 is CASREGNTEAFF. CDR3 in DNA: TGTGCCAGTCGGGAGGGGAACACTGAAGCTTTCTTT.

This clone was observed once. The rearrangement links TRBV9 to TRBJ2-7; D uncertain. Between the trimmed V and J ends, which lost 7 bases and 5 bases, there was a span of 13 bases. This CDR3 is built from 12 residues. From germline, CDR1 is SGDLS and CDR2 YYNGEE. This CDR3 reads CASGQTGHEQYF. CDR3 DNA: TGTGCCAGCGGCCAGACGGGCCACGAGCAGTACTTC. Using reference TRBV9 and TRBJ2-7 for the parts outside the CDR3, the full variable domain is DSGVTQTPKHLITATGQRVTLRCSPRSGDLSVYWYQQSLDQGLQFLIQYYNGEERAKGNILERFSAQQFPDLHSELNLSSLELGDSALYFCASGQTGHEQYFGPGTRLTVT.

Here the CDR3 DNA reads TGTGCCAGCAGCGTAGACGGTAGTAGCAATCAGCCCCAGCATTTT. Protein: CASSVDGSSNQPQHF. The V and J genes are TRBV9 and TRBJ1-5; D ambiguous. The CDR3 extends over 15 amino acids. Germline lookup yields CDR1 SGDLS and CDR2 YYNGEE. The V gene lost 0 bases and the J gene lost 0 bases, with 7 bases spanning the gap.